A selection of T cell receptor beta chains follows, all from one sample in a study of T cell responses to AZD1222 COVID-19 vaccine. Generated by immunoSEQ multiplex PCR, the TCRdb table keeps only in-frame clones and is missing some. Of roughly 140,000 clones listed, around 83% are singletons. This specimen was peripheral blood, taken on day 0 of MenACWY control vaccination. The receptors come from an adult in good health. CDR3s include the opening cysteine and the closing phenylalanine or tryptophan. D genes are given only for firm matches. The listing skips clone size in some rows; elsewhere it reads once, few, many or a size class.

D	J	size	V	CDR3	DNA
NA	TRBJ1-1	NA	TRBV28	CASSPPRGHTEAFF	TGTGCCAGCAGCCCGCCTCGAGGGCACACTGAAGCTTTCTTT
NA	TRBJ2-2	NA	TRBV3-1/TRBV3-2	CASSPLSGELFF	TGTGCCAGCAGCCCTCTTTCCGGGGAGCTGTTTTTT
TRBD1	TRBJ1-6	NA	TRBV5-4	CASSLGGQGWNSPLHF	TGTGCCAGCAGCTTGGGGGGACAGGGGTGGAATTCACCCCTCCACTTT
NA	TRBJ1-4	NA	TRBV15	CATSRDPQTKKLFF	TGTGCCACCAGCAGAGATCCCCAGACGAAAAAACTGTTTTTT
TRBD1	TRBJ1-1	NA	TRBV6-5	CASSSPTGVAFF	TGTGCCAGCAGTTCCCCTACAGGGGTAGCTTTCTTT
TRBD1	TRBJ2-7	NA	TRBV7-9	CASSNTGQGGNEQYF	TGTGCCAGCAGTAATACTGGACAGGGGGGCAACGAGCAGTACTTC
NA	TRBJ1-3	NA	TRBV19	CASSIGGQASSGNTIYF	TGTGCCAGTAGTATCGGCGGGCAGGCCAGCTCTGGAAACACCATATATTTT
NA	TRBJ1-2	NA	TRBV5-5	CASSLYLVRGYTF	TGTGCCAGCAGCTTGTATCTTGTGAGGGGCTACACCTTC
NA	TRBJ1-6	few	TRBV25-1	CASSVATGGPNSPLHF	TGTGCCAGCAGTGTGGCGACGGGGGGCCCCAATTCACCCCTCCACTTT
TRBD2	TRBJ2-1	NA	TRBV2	CASTRSGGAFNEQFF	TGTGCCAGCACCCGATCCGGGGGGGCCTTCAATGAGCAGTTCTTC
TRBD1	TRBJ1-3	NA	TRBV6-2/TRBV6-3	CASSLTGTVSGNTIYF	TGTGCCAGCAGTCTGACAGGGACCGTCTCTGGAAACACCATATATTTT
NA	TRBJ1-5	NA	TRBV6-6	CASSYRVVGNQPQHF	TGTGCCAGCAGTTACCGCGTTGTAGGCAATCAGCCCCAGCATTTT
NA	TRBJ2-3	NA	TRBV9	CASSARPNGDTQYF	TGTGCCAGCAGCGCCCGACCCAATGGGGATACGCAGTATTTT
TRBD1	TRBJ2-5	NA	TRBV7-9	CASSFTPRGRRETQYF	TGTGCCAGCAGCTTTACCCCCAGGGGGCGCCGAGAGACCCAGTACTTC
NA	TRBJ2-5	NA	TRBV6-5	CASSRQETQYF	TGTGCCAGCAGTAGACAAGAGACCCAGTACTTC
TRBD2	TRBJ2-3	NA	TRBV15	CATSLLAGGTDTQYF	TGTGCCACCAGCTTACTAGCGGGGGGCACAGATACGCAGTATTTT
NA	TRBJ2-3	NA	TRBV4-1	CASSQGTGWGTDTQYF	TGCGCCAGCAGCCAAGGAACAGGGTGGGGCACAGATACGCAGTATTTT
NA	TRBJ2-2	few	TRBV11-3	CASSLDYTGELFF	TGTGCCAGCAGCTTAGATTACACCGGGGAGCTGTTTTTT
NA	TRBJ1-3	once	TRBV5-1	CASSDYGSGNTIYF	TGCGCCAGCAGCGACTACGGCTCTGGAAACACCATATATTTT
TRBD1	TRBJ1-6	NA	TRBV19	CASGQGGFNSPLHF	TGTGCCAGTGGACAGGGAGGGTTCAATTCACCCCTCCACTTT
TRBD1	TRBJ1-2	NA	TRBV11-2	CASSLRSGQANYGYTF	TGTGCCAGCAGCTTACGGTCAGGACAGGCTAACTATGGCTACACCTTC
TRBD2	TRBJ2-3	NA	TRBV11-3	CASSLDGGGTDTQYF	TGTGCCAGCAGCTTAGATGGCGGGGGTACAGATACGCAGTATTTT
NA	TRBJ1-2	NA	TRBV12-5	CASGPNLGHGGYGYTF	TGTGCTAGTGGTCCCAACCTCGGACACGGCGGCTATGGCTACACCTTC
NA	TRBJ1-1	NA	TRBV7-3	CASSSPGNTEAFF	TGTGCCAGCAGCTCCCCAGGGAACACTGAAGCTTTCTTT
NA	TRBJ2-5	NA	TRBV9	CASSARIQETQYF	TGTGCCAGCAGCGCCAGGATTCAAGAGACCCAGTACTTC
TRBD2	TRBJ2-3	NA	TRBV18	CASSPLAGEDTQYF	TGTGCCAGCTCACCTCTAGCGGGGGAGGATACGCAGTATTTT
TRBD1	TRBJ2-2	NA	TRBV6-5	CASKTGGRTGELFF	TGTGCCAGCAAGACAGGGGGCCGAACCGGGGAGCTGTTTTTT
TRBD2	TRBJ2-1	NA	TRBV5-4	CASSNSGGAGNEQFF	TGTGCCAGCAGCAATAGCGGGGGGGCCGGGAATGAGCAGTTCTTC
NA	TRBJ2-7	NA	TRBV5-1	CASRPRRESYEQYF	TGCGCCAGCAGACCCCGGAGGGAGTCCTACGAGCAGTACTTC
NA	TRBJ2-2	NA	TRBV29-1	CSVEDPTNTGELFF	TGCAGCGTTGAAGATCCCACGAACACCGGGGAGCTGTTTTTT
NA	TRBJ2-5	NA	TRBV5-1	CASSFNGGGAETQYF	TGCGCCAGCAGCTTCAACGGTGGAGGGGCAGAGACCCAGTACTTC
NA	TRBJ2-5	NA	TRBV5-8	CASSDAEETQYF	TGTGCCAGCAGCGACGCCGAAGAGACCCAGTACTTC
NA	TRBJ1-3	NA	TRBV7-8	CASSFLDGSGNTIYF	TGTGCCAGCAGCTTCCTAGATGGCTCTGGAAACACCATATATTTT
TRBD1	TRBJ1-6	once	TRBV2	CASIPDRSYYNSPLHF	TGTGCCAGCATTCCGGACAGGAGTTATTATAATTCACCCCTCCACTTT
TRBD1	TRBJ1-2	NA	TRBV2	CASSAFDRQGDGYTF	TGTGCCAGCAGTGCCTTCGATAGACAGGGAGATGGCTACACCTTC
TRBD1	TRBJ1-2	NA	TRBV19	CASHNRGIGYTF	TGTGCCAGTCATAACAGGGGAATAGGCTACACCTTC
NA	TRBJ2-5	NA	TRBV4-2	CASSWTIKETQYF	TGTGCCAGCAGCTGGACCATAAAAGAGACCCAGTACTTC
NA	TRBJ2-7	NA	TRBV11-2	CASSLGRQTQVYEQYF	TGTGCCAGCAGCTTAGGACGTCAGACACAAGTTTACGAGCAGTACTTC
NA	TRBJ1-2	NA	TRBV19	CASSIEGGIAANYGYTF	TGTGCCAGTAGTATAGAGGGAGGTATCGCGGCGAACTATGGCTACACCTTC
NA	TRBJ1-3	NA	TRBV18	CASSSTGRSGNTIYF	TGTGCCAGCTCATCAACAGGGCGCTCTGGAAACACCATATATTTT
NA	TRBJ2-2	NA	TRBV6-6	CASSLSANTGELFF	TGTGCCAGCAGTTTAAGTGCGAACACCGGGGAGCTGTTTTTT